The TCR beta chain under discussion was sequenced for a study of human T cells and chemical hapten exposure. Study background: Among samples, TCR yields varied mainly because of small differences in pooled library volume.

Germline V gene data show CDR1 as MNHEY and CDR2 as SMNVEV (reference sequence). The CDR3 loop spans 20 amino acids. With 6 bases removed from V and 5 bases from J, the gap between germline ends came to 31 bases. Library preparation tagged each individual cDNA molecule with a unique molecular identifier. Original processing notes: Sample TCR totals centred on a median of around 100,000, ranging 23,224 to 690,600. Each CDR3 protein is one row after TCRdb ran MiXCR on the 5' RACE reads. These V and J calls are TCRdb output, not the study's own analysis. The sample has 150,000 or so distinct CDR3 sequences, around 4% seen once; the top ten hold around 1.4%. Researchers extracted total RNA from unfractionated whole blood. This clonotype was seen many times.

This TCR was sampled from a female donor in good health. The chain links TRBV27 to TRBJ1-4, with TRBD1 as a possible D gene (6 bases). The CDR3 DNA is TGTGCCAGCAGCCCTGGCCAGATAATTGGGGACACCCGAGGGAATGAAAAACTGTTTTTT. This sequence encodes CASSPGQIIGDTRGNEKLFF.